One and the same sample provided the 20 T cell receptor beta chains below, sequenced in a study of shared clonotypes between healthy human individuals. This table comes from immunoSEQ multiplex PCR, and its TCRdb copy is limited to in-frame clones, with some not included. The sample comprises 2 million to 2.5 million clones, 92% of which are singletons, and approximately 0.4% rests with the top ten. The sequencing sample was made of naive CD4+ T cells from PBMCs. As to subset: CD45RA+ positively selected. The receptors stem from a man aged 18 to 29 in good health. Some clones in this sample may be carry-over from other donors' samples.

The rearrangement uses TRBV27 and TRBJ2-3, with D unresolved. V was trimmed by 6 bases and J by 6 bases, leaving 22 bases between them. The CDR3 runs to 16 residues. CDR1 and CDR2 (germline): MNHEY, SMNVEV (reference sequence). The CDR3 is CASSSFSVGPTDTQYF. As DNA, the CDR3 is TGTGCCAGCAGCTCGTTTTCGGTCGGCCCCACCGATACGCAGTATTTT.

The V call is TRBV18, the J call TRBJ1-2; no definite D call. Trimming stripped 6 bases from V and 4 bases from J, with 18 bases between. CDR1 is KGHSH, CDR2 LQKENI, per germline. The CDR3 is 15 residues long. CDR3 nucleotides: TGTGCCAGCTCGCCTGACGGACGTCGGCGCTATGGCTACACCTTC. The encoded protein is CASSPDGRRRYGYTF.

As concerns this clone: The same CDR3 is also encoded by other DNA sequences in this sample. The J gene is TRBJ2-5, the V gene TRBV5-1; a possible D gene is TRBD2 (5 bases). Trimming stripped 1 base from V and 1 base from J, with 5 bases between. The CDR3 runs to 13 residues. Per the germline V gene, CDR1 is SGHRS and CDR2 is YFSETQ. CDR3 region: CASSLRGQETQYF. DNA of the CDR3: TGCGCCAGCAGCTTGCGGGGCCAAGAGACCCAGTACTTC. Variable domain in full (rest from reference TRBV5-1 and TRBJ2-5): KAGVTQTPRYLIKTRGQQVTLSCSPISGHRSVSWYQQTPGQGLQFLFEYFSETQRNKGNFPGRFSGRQFSNSRSEMNVSTLELGDSALYLCASSLRGQETQYFGPGTRLLVL.

The rearrangement links TRBV9 to TRBJ2-1; the match to TRBD2 covers 11 bases. The CDR3 spans 15 residues. Germline CDR1 is SGDLS and CDR2 is YYNGEE. V lost 2 bases, J lost 5 bases, and 3 bases stayed unmatched. The CDR3 spells CASSVSGRADNEQFF. DNA for the CDR3: TGTGCCAGCAGCGTTAGCGGGAGGGCCGACAATGAGCAGTTCTTC.

The chain employs TRBV7-8 and TRBJ2-3; tentatively, D is TRBD2 (5 bases). CDR3 length equals 19 residues. V was cut by 1 base and J by 2 bases, with 22 bases left in between. Per germline, CDR1 SGHVS and CDR2 FQNEAQ. CDR3 nucleotide sequence: TGTGCCAGCAGCTTAGGAATTAGCGCGACGTATTTCAACACAGATACGCAGTATTTT. Its protein is CASSLGISATYFNTDTQYF.

This chain joins TRBV28 and TRBJ1-2, with TRBD1 as a possible D gene (6 bases). The V end was cut by 4 bases, the J end by 1 base, with 13 bases between. CDR1 and CDR2 from the germline V gene are MDHEN and SYDVKM. CDR3 length equals 15 residues. CDR3 amino acids: CASSSLGQNNYGYTF. Written as DNA, the CDR3 is TGTGCCAGCAGTTCACTAGGACAGAATAACTATGGCTACACCTTC.

This chain uses TRBV18 with TRBJ2-7; no clear D gene. The germline V gene has CDR1 KGHSH and CDR2 LQKENI. Trimming stripped 3 bases from V and 3 bases from J, with 21 bases between. This CDR3 contains 17 residues. CDR3 amino acids: CASSPAGWGSYDYEQYF. The CDR3, as DNA: TGTGCCAGCTCACCGGCAGGTTGGGGATCTTACGACTACGAGCAGTACTTC. Drawing the rest from reference TRBV18 and TRBJ2-7, the complete variable domain is NAGVMQNPRHLVRRRGQEARLRCSPMKGHSHVYWYRQLPEEGLKFMVYLQKENIIDESGMPKERFSAEFPKEGPSILRIQQVVRGDSAAYFCASSPAGWGSYDYEQYFGPGTRLTVT.

Comment on this clone: The same CDR3 is also encoded by other DNA sequences in this sample. The chain links TRBV18 to TRBJ1-5; 8 bases are shared with TRBD1. Trimming at V came to 3 bases and at J to 2 bases, leaving 3 bases not matched to a gene. The CDR3 runs 15 residues. CDR1 and CDR2 from the germline V gene are KGHSH and LQKENI. CDR3 protein: CASSPQGAGNQPQHF. The CDR3 DNA follows: TGTGCCAGCTCACCCCAGGGGGCTGGCAATCAGCCCCAGCATTTT. Looking up the rest from reference TRBV18 and TRBJ1-5 gives the full variable domain: NAGVMQNPRHLVRRRGQEARLRCSPMKGHSHVYWYRQLPEEGLKFMVYLQKENIIDESGMPKERFSAEFPKEGPSILRIQQVVRGDSAAYFCASSPQGAGNQPQHFGDGTRLSIL.

The J gene is TRBJ1-5, the V gene TRBV7-2, with TRBD1 identical over 8 bases. The ends lost 6 bases at V and 5 bases at J; junction bases unmatched: 6. Germline V CDR1 and CDR2: SGHTA, FQGNSA. This CDR3 contains 14 residues. The CDR3 DNA reads as TGTGCCAGCAGGCCGACAGGGGCGGATCAGCCCCAGCATTTT. Translation gives CASRPTGADQPQHF.

The chain employs TRBV7-8 and TRBJ2-5; D gene ambiguous. The CDR3 spans 11 residues. Germline V gives CDR1 SGHVS, CDR2 FQNEAQ. V gave up 5 bases and J gave up 5 bases, with 6 bases separating them. Here the CDR3 DNA reads TGTGCCAGCAGCCCACGGGAGACCCAGTACTTC. Protein sequence: CASSPRETQYF. The variable domain in full, completed from reference TRBV7-8 and TRBJ2-5, reads GAGVSQSPRYKVAKRGQDVALRCDPISGHVSLFWYQQALGQGPEFLTYFQNEAQLDKSGLPSDRFFAERPEGSVSTLKIQRTQQEDSAVYLCASSPRETQYFGPGTRLLVL.

This rearrangement joins TRBV18 to TRBJ1-3, with D perhaps matching TRBD1 (5 bases). The germline CDR1 and CDR2 sequences are KGHSH and LQKENI. V lost 2 bases and J 0 bases, leaving 14 bases between the germline ends. The CDR3 has 17 amino acids. CDR3 coding DNA: TGTGCCAGCTCACCAGTGCAGGGCACGAACTCTGGAAACACCATATATTTT. It yields the protein CASSPVQGTNSGNTIYF.

The V and J genes are TRBV28 and TRBJ1-2; 8 bases are a match to TRBD1. Germline trimming cut 3 bases from V and 4 bases from J; bases unmatched to any gene: 7. CDR1 and CDR2 (germline): MDHEN, SYDVKM. The CDR3 is made up of 15 amino acids. The chain's CDR3 is CASSFPSTGVYGYTF. CDR3 bases: TGTGCCAGCAGTTTCCCGTCGACAGGGGTCTATGGCTACACCTTC.

In the case of this clone: Additional DNA sequences in this sample encode the identical CDR3. This rearrangement joins TRBV5-1 to TRBJ1-4; TRBD1 matches 10 bases. This CDR3 region has 14 residues. V lost 4 bases, J lost 8 bases, and 5 bases stayed unmatched. Germline CDR1 and CDR2: SGHRS and YFSETQ. The chain's CDR3 is CASSSGQGDEKLFF. In nucleotides, the CDR3 is TGCGCCAGCAGCAGCGGACAGGGGGACGAAAAACTGTTTTTT.

The DNA for the CDR3 is TGTGCCAGCAGTTCAGGGCCAGATACGCAGTATTTT. Its protein is CASSSGPDTQYF. The rearrangement uses TRBV7-3 and TRBJ2-3; possible D gene TRBD1, 5 bases. Trimming stripped 6 bases from V and 4 bases from J, with 8 bases between. Germline V gene lookup returns CDR1 SGHTA and CDR2 FQGTGA. The CDR3 sequence is 12 residues long.

The chain combines TRBV10-2 with TRBJ1-4, with TRBD1 matching over 7 bases. The CDR3 runs 14 residues. V was pared by 10 bases and J by 7 bases, with 12 bases of the junction left unmatched. Germline V gives CDR1 WSHSY, CDR2 SAAADI. The chain's CDR3 is CATTGGQWGEKLFF. DNA of the CDR3: TGCGCCACCACCGGGGGACAGTGGGGTGAAAAACTGTTTTTT.

Worth noting for this clone: This sample also contains other DNA sequences that code for the same CDR3. The V call is TRBV18, the J call TRBJ2-7; 10 nucleotides match TRBD1. Per the germline V gene, CDR1 is KGHSH and CDR2 is LQKENI. CDR3 size: 14 residues. V trimming: 3 bases; J trimming: 4 bases; junction bases outside the gene matches: 3. The CDR3 region is CASSPGTGVYEQYF. The CDR3 bases are TGTGCCAGCTCACCGGGGACAGGGGTTTACGAGCAGTACTTC.

This chain joins TRBV11-2 and TRBJ2-7, with 11 bases matching TRBD2. Germline assignment: CDR1 SGHAT and CDR2 FQNNGV. V was clipped by 3 bases and J by 4 bases; unmatched bases: 2. The CDR3 is 14 residues long. The CDR3 nucleotides read TGTGCCAGCAGCTTCACTAGCGGGAGATACGAGCAGTACTTC. Its translation: CASSFTSGRYEQYF.

There are a few counts of this clone. At the DNA level, this CDR3 is encoded by other sequences in the same sample as well. The chain has TRBV5-1 and TRBJ2-2; D is possibly TRBD1 (6 bases). The CDR3 spans 14 residues. Germline CDR1 and CDR2: SGHRS and YFSETQ. With 4 bases removed from V and 1 base from J, the gap between germline ends came to 8 bases. For the CDR3, the DNA is TGCGCCAGCAGCCAGGGACAGAACACCGGGGAGCTGTTTTTT. Amino acid sequence: CASSQGQNTGELFF.

The J gene is TRBJ2-7, the V gene TRBV9, with D perhaps matching TRBD1 (5 bases). Trimming stripped 0 bases from V and 2 bases from J, with 6 bases between. Germline V lookup: CDR1 SGDLS, CDR2 YYNGEE. This CDR3 spans 13 amino acids. The CDR3 region is CASSVETAYEQYF. In DNA, the CDR3 is TGTGCCAGCAGCGTAGAGACAGCCTACGAGCAGTACTTC.

The chain links TRBV5-1 to TRBJ2-5; D may be TRBD1 (6 bases). The tail of the sequence fits TRBJ2-7 better, so the J call may be wrong. Germline values: CDR1 SGHRS, CDR2 YFSETQ. The CDR3 loop spans 19 amino acids. In nucleotides, the CDR3 is TGCGCCAGCAGTCAGGGGCAGGGAGCAGTGGCGCGATCCTTCTACGAGCAGTACTTC. Its translation is CASSQGQGAVARSFYEQYF.